Below are 10 T cell receptor beta chains sequenced from a single sample in a study of shared clonotypes between healthy human individuals. Naive CD8 populations comprised CD45RO-negative cells positively selected for CCR7, excluding terminally differentiated effector memory CD45RA+ cells. Measured with immunoSEQ multiplex PCR; TCRdb has only the in-frame clones, and not every one. The sample shows over 2,000,000 clones, around 93% of them seen only once. The sequenced sample consisted of naive CD8+ T cells from PBMCs. The receptors derive from a man younger than 35 in good health. Some clones in this sample may be carry-over from other donors' samples.

Details on this clone: Other DNA sequences in this specimen translate into the identical CDR3. The chain carries TRBV18 and TRBJ2-7, with unresolved D. Looked up from germline, CDR1 is KGHSH and CDR2 is LQKENI. Trimming pared 3 bases from V and 0 bases from J, leaving 3 bases between. This CDR3 has 12 amino acids. For the CDR3, the DNA is TGTGCCAGCTCACCTAGCTCCTACGAGCAGTACTTC. Translation: CASSPSSYEQYF.

The CDR3, as DNA: TGTGCCAGCAGTCCGGACAGGGGGCGGTCCGAGCAGTACTTC. The encoded protein is CASSPDRGRSEQYF. The chain is built from TRBV27 and TRBJ2-7; 11 bases fit TRBD1. The CDR3 has 14 amino acids. V gave up 5 bases and J gave up 6 bases; unmatched junction bases: 6. Germline V lookup: CDR1 MNHEY, CDR2 SMNVEV (reference sequence).

This sequence joins TRBV5-5 and TRBJ2-3; TRBD1 aligns across 10 bases. In germline, CDR1 is SGHKS, CDR2 YYEKEE (reference sequence). This CDR3 comprises 17 residues. J lost 3 bases, V lost 0 bases, and 7 bases had no gene match. Written as DNA, the CDR3 is TGTGCCAGCAGCTTGGATCTTCGGACAGGGGGTACAGATACGCAGTATTTT. Its protein product is CASSLDLRTGGTDTQYF.

The V gene is TRBV9, the J gene TRBJ2-3, with 10 bases lining up with TRBD2. After removal of 5 bases from V and 6 bases from J, the junction contained 3 bases not matched to a gene. In germline, CDR1 is SGDLS, CDR2 YYNGEE. This CDR3 spans 13 amino acids. CDR3 amino acids: CASSLAGEDTQYF. The CDR3 nucleotides read TGTGCCAGCAGTCTAGCGGGAGAGGATACGCAGTATTTT.

The V call is TRBV9, the J call TRBJ1-3; D remains unclear. This CDR3 region has 14 residues. In germline, CDR1 is SGDLS, CDR2 YYNGEE. The V and J ends lost 4 bases and 0 bases respectively, with 8 bases between them. The CDR3 DNA reads as TGTGCCAGCAGCCACAGCCCCTCTGGAAACACCATATATTTT. Its protein is CASSHSPSGNTIYF.

The chain combines TRBV5-1 with TRBJ2-7; 8 bases match TRBD1. The CDR3 is made up of 14 amino acids. In germline, CDR1 is SGHRS, CDR2 YFSETQ. The V and J ends lost 1 base and 4 bases, in that order; junction bases with no gene match: 4. The CDR3 sequence: CASSLQTGAYEQYF. Written as DNA, the CDR3 is TGCGCCAGCAGCTTGCAGACAGGGGCGTACGAGCAGTACTTC.

The chain carries TRBV6-5 and TRBJ1-4; D is uncertain. The CDR3 is 13 residues long. Germline V gene data show CDR1 as MNHEY and CDR2 as SVGAGI. Between the trimmed V and J ends, which lost 0 bases and 7 bases, there was a span of 6 bases. The CDR3 region is CASSYSRVEKLFF. The CDR3 region has the DNA TGTGCCAGCAGTTACTCCCGGGTTGAAAAACTGTTTTTT.

The DNA for the CDR3 is TGTGCCAGCAGGAACCGGGCAGGGGGCAATGTCGGGGAGCTGTTTTTT. It translates to CASRNRAGGNVGELFF. V is TRBV11-2 and J is TRBJ2-2, with 8 bases lining up with TRBD1. Germline trimming cut 6 bases from V and 7 bases from J; bases unmatched to any gene: 13. The germline V gene has CDR1 SGHAT and CDR2 FQNNGV. This CDR3 comprises 16 residues.

V gene TRBV29-1 combines with J gene TRBJ1-2; D gene ambiguous. V was shortened by 4 bases and J by 4 bases, with 10 bases between the two germline ends. Germline V lookup: CDR1 SQVTM, CDR2 ANQGSEA. CDR3 length equals 12 residues. CDR3 protein: CSVGSPSYGYTF. Here the CDR3 DNA reads TGCAGCGTTGGGTCACCTAGCTATGGCTACACCTTC.

V and J are TRBV5-6 and TRBJ2-7; 8 bases align to TRBD2. V shed 4 bases and J 2 bases; nucleotides not matched to a gene: 5. CDR1 and CDR2 from the germline V gene are SGHDT and YYEEEE. The CDR3 spans 14 residues. The CDR3 coding sequence is TGTGCCAGCAGCCATGGACTAGCCACCTACGAGCAGTACTTC. It codes for CASSHGLATYEQYF.